These 17 T cell receptor beta chains were all obtained from the same sample, sequenced in a study of T cells in women clearing cervical HPV infection. Only in-frame clones appear in the TCRdb table, and some are missing; sequencing was by immunoSEQ multiplex PCR. The sample has more than 45,000 clones, and its top ten clones hold about 1.5%. Sequenced input: blood buffy coat. The receptor source for this set is a woman aged 18-69 years with a cervical HPV16 infection that either progressed to CIN3+ or cleared (not recorded which).

Regarding this clone: The read ends 3 residues shy of where the CDR3 ends; the end is completed using the germline J gene. V gene TRBV28 combines with J gene TRBJ2-3; D could derive from TRBD1 or TRBD2 (5 bases each). The CDR3 totals 15 residues. The V and J ends lost 2 bases and 2 bases respectively, with 11 bases between them. CDR1 and CDR2 from the germline V gene are MDHEN and SYDVKM. The part of the CDR3 DNA that was read is TGTGCCAGCAGTTTAGTAGAGGGGATCACAGATACG. As protein: CASSLVEGITDT. The complete CDR3 reads CASSLVEGITDTQYF.

Turning to this clone: The CDR3 extends 3 residues past the end of the read, so its final part is completed from the germline J gene. The chain uses TRBV9 and TRBJ2-1; the D is unclear. V dropped 0 bases and J dropped 5 bases, with 3 bases sitting between them. Germline V gene sequence: CDR1 SGDLS, CDR2 YYNGEE. The CDR3 is made up of 12 amino acids. The CDR3 sequence: CASSVANNEQFF. CDR3 DNA, as far as it was read: TGTGCCAGCAGCGTAGCCAACAATGAG. Supplemented by reference TRBV9 and TRBJ2-1, the full variable domain reads DSGVTQTPKHLITATGQRVTLRCSPRSGDLSVYWYQQSLDQGLQFLIQYYNGEERAKGNILERFSAQQFPDLHSELNLSSLELGDSALYFCASSVANNEQFFGPGTRLTVL.

Regarding this clone: The read terminates 3 residues before the CDR3 end, so the remaining end is supplied by the germline J gene. The chain is built from TRBV19 and TRBJ2-7; no clear D. CDR3 length equals 15 residues. Trimming took 3 bases from V and 2 from J, leaving 14 bases between them. Germline-derived CDR1 and CDR2 are LNHDA and SQIVND (reference sequence). CDR3 DNA, as far as it was read: TGTGCCAGTAGTATTTTGGCGGCCCCCCCCTACGAG. Encoded protein: CASSILAAPPYE. The entire CDR3 protein reads CASSILAAPPYEQYF.

CDR3 DNA, as far as it was read: TGTGCCAGCAGCCCCCCTGTCAGCGGGAGTTACGAG. This encodes CASSPPVSGSYE. The entire CDR3 sequence reads CASSPPVSGSYEQYF. This sequence joins TRBV7-9 and TRBJ2-7; 8 bases are a match to TRBD2. The read comes to an end 3 residues before the CDR3 does, leaving the germline J gene to fill in the end. The CDR3 runs 15 residues. The germline V gene has CDR1 SEHNR and CDR2 FQNEAQ (reference sequence). The trim removed 5 bases at V and 4 bases at J, leaving 10 bases unmatched.

Concerning this clone: The read ends 3 residues shy of where the CDR3 ends; the end is completed using the germline J gene. The V and J genes are TRBV18 and TRBJ1-1; possible D gene TRBD1, 5 bases. Germline-derived CDR1 and CDR2 are KGHSH and LQKENI. CDR3 length: 13 residues. Trimming pared 6 bases from V and 3 bases from J, leaving 11 bases between. The CDR3 is CASSQGWDTEAFF. The CDR3 DNA, read in part, is TGTGCCAGCTCTCAGGGTTGGGACACTGAA.

On this clone itself: The read terminates 3 residues ahead of where the CDR3 ends, so the germline J gene completes it. The J gene is TRBJ2-5, the V gene TRBV20-1, with 7 nucleotides matching TRBD1. CDR1 is DFQATT, CDR2 SNEGSKA, per germline (reference sequence). The CDR3 sequence is 14 residues long. J was trimmed by 4 bases and V by 0 bases; bases with no gene match: 5. CDR3 loop: CSARDPTGRETQYF. The CDR3 DNA, read in part, is TGCAGTGCTAGAGATCCGACAGGGCGAGAGACC.

With respect to this clone: The read falls 3 residues short of the CDR3 end, and the missing part is taken from the germline J gene. The chain couples TRBV7-2 to TRBJ2-3, with a possible D match to TRBD2 (6 bases). Germline V gene lookup returns CDR1 SGHTA and CDR2 FQGNSA. The CDR3 has 13 residues. V gave up 6 bases and J gave up 4 bases, with 11 bases separating them. The CDR3 bases that were read are TGTGCCAGCAGTCTTAGGAGGGCAGATACG. Its translation is CASSLRRADT. The full CDR3 reads CASSLRRADTQYF.

Points on this clone: From the germline J gene comes the end of the CDR3, since the read stops 3 residues before it. V gene TRBV6-2 or TRBV6-3 combines with J gene TRBJ1-1; possibly TRBD1 for D (5 bases). With 5 bases removed from V and 1 base from J, the gap between germline ends came to 14 bases. CDR1 and CDR2 from the germline V gene are MNHEY and SVGEGT. The CDR3 is 15 residues long. CDR3 DNA, as far as it was read: TGTGCCAGCAGTCTGCCAGCGGGGGGGAACACTGAA. This translates into CASSLPAGGNTE. The full CDR3 is CASSLPAGGNTEAFF.

In regard to this clone: Sequence at one end of the junction differs from germline and may be a read error. The read ends 3 residues early relative to the CDR3; the germline J gene fills the gap. The chain carries TRBV18 and TRBJ1-6; D remains unclear. Germline CDR1 reads KGHSH; CDR2 reads LQKENI. CDR3 length equals 13 residues. CDR3 protein: CASSELDNLPLHF. CDR3 DNA (partial): TGTGCCAGCTCCGAACTTGATAATTTACCC.

Note on this clone: The read ends 3 residues shy of where the CDR3 ends; the end is completed using the germline J gene. The rearrangement uses TRBV7-8 and TRBJ1-1; 7 positions match TRBD1. Germline CDR1 and CDR2: SGHVS and FQNEAQ. This CDR3 is 13 amino acids long. The CDR3 is CASSLAGTEKAFF. The sequenced part of the CDR3 DNA is TGTGCCAGCAGCTTAGCCGGGACAGAGAAA. The variable domain in full, completed from reference TRBV7-8 and TRBJ1-1, reads GAGVSQSPRYKVAKRGQDVALRCDPISGHVSLFWYQQALGQGPEFLTYFQNEAQLDKSGLPSDRFFAERPEGSVSTLKIQRTQQEDSAVYLCASSLAGTEKAFFGQGTRLTVV.

About this clone: The read falls 3 residues short of the CDR3 end, and the missing part is taken from the germline J gene. V and J are TRBV20-1 and TRBJ2-3, with 11 bases that match TRBD2. V shed 5 bases, J shed 8 bases, and the junction held 12 bases outside the gene matches. CDR1 DFQATT and CDR2 SNEGSKA come from the germline V gene (reference sequence). This CDR3 has 15 amino acids. CDR3 bases read: TGCAGTGCTTACGGGACTAGCGGCCCCCGAGGTACG. Its translation is CSAYGTSGPRGT. The full CDR3 protein is CSAYGTSGPRGTQYF.

Comment on this clone: The sequenced fragment ends 3 residues before the CDR3 boundary, so the rest is inferred from the germline J gene. The rearrangement joins TRBV19 to TRBJ1-2; possibly TRBD1 for D (5 bases). Germline V gives CDR1 LNHDA, CDR2 SQIVND (reference sequence). The CDR3 spans 12 residues. CDR3 loop: CASRKGPLGYTF. The CDR3 bases that were read are TGTGCCAGTAGGAAGGGGCCCCTGGGC.

Regarding this clone: The read halts 3 residues ahead of the CDR3 end, with the missing end drawn from the germline J gene. V usage is TRBV7-8 and J usage is TRBJ1-5, with TRBD1 matching 7 bases. Germline V gives CDR1 SGHVS, CDR2 FQNEAQ. The trim removed 6 bases at V and 4 bases at J, leaving 3 bases unmatched. CDR3 length: 13 amino acids. The sequenced part of the CDR3 DNA is TGTGCCAGCAGTACGGACAGGAATCAGCCC. It yields the protein CASSTDRNQP. The whole CDR3 protein reads CASSTDRNQPQHF.

As concerns this clone: The sequence runs out 3 residues before the end of the CDR3; the remainder is reconstructed from the germline J gene. V gene TRBV29-1 combines with J gene TRBJ1-1; 9 bases agree with TRBD1. This CDR3 comprises 13 residues. The V gene end was trimmed by 7 bases and the J gene end by 1 base; junction bases not matched to a gene: 4. Germline V lookup: CDR1 SQVTM, CDR2 ANQGSEA. CDR3 bases read: TGCAGCGCCAGGACAGGGGCGAACACTGAA. Protein sequence: CSARTGANTE. The complete CDR3 reads CSARTGANTEAFF.

Of note for this clone: From the germline J gene comes the end of the CDR3, since the read stops 3 residues before it. The chain combines TRBV18 with TRBJ1-3, with 7 bases aligning to TRBD1. The CDR3 has 16 amino acids. Germline CDR1 KGHSH, CDR2 LQKENI. V lost 5 bases, J lost 3 bases, and 10 bases stayed unmatched. The CDR3 bases that were read are TGTGCCAGCTCATTTAATACAGGGGAGCGTGGAAACACC. Protein product: CASSFNTGERGNT. Given in full, the CDR3 is CASSFNTGERGNTIYF.

As to this clone: Coverage ceases 3 residues before the CDR3 finishes, and the germline J gene fills in the end. The chain links TRBV20-1 to TRBJ2-3; D is possibly TRBD1 (6 bases). Trimming shortened V by 5 bases and J by 3 bases, and 15 bases separated the two germline ends. CDR1 and CDR2 (germline): DFQATT, SNEGSKA (reference sequence). The CDR3 has 14 amino acids. The CDR3: CSALLSTGTDTQYF. The part of the CDR3 DNA that was read is TGCAGTGCTCTATTATCCACAGGGACAGATACG.

A word on this clone: Read coverage stops 3 residues before the CDR3 terminus; the germline J gene supplies the remainder. J is TRBJ2-1 and V is TRBV5-1; 11 bases align to TRBD2. CDR1 is SGHRS and CDR2 is YFSETQ in the germline V gene. The CDR3 is 15 residues long. J gave up 7 bases and V 1 base, and 4 bases lay outside the gene matches. Partial CDR3 DNA: TGCGCCAGCAGCTTGCGTCTAGCGGGAGGAAATGAG. Protein sequence: CASSLRLAGGNE. The complete CDR3 protein is CASSLRLAGGNEQFF.